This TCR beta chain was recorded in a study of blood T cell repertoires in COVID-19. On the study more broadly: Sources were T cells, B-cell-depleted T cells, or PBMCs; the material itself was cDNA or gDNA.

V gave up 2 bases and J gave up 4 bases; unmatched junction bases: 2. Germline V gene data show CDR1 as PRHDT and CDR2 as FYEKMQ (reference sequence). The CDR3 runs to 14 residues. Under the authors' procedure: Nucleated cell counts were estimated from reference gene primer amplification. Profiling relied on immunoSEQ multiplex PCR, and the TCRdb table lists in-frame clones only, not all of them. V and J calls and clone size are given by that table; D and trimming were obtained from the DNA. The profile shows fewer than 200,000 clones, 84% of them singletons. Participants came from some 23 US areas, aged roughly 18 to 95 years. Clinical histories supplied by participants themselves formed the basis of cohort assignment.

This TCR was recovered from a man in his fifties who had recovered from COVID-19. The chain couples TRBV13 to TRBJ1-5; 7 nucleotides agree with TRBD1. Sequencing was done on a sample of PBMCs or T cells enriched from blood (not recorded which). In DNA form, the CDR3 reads TGTGCCAGCAGCTTATCAGGGGGGAATCAGCCCCAGCATTTT. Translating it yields CASSLSGGNQPQHF.